One and the same sample provided the 32 T cell receptor beta chains below, sequenced in a study of post-analysis software for immune sequencing data. These receptors' antigens are unknown. Study-level findings and limits: In patients, TRBV5-6, TRBV5-1 and TRBV20-1 belonged to five TRBV segments found more frequently than in controls.

Presence of unique molecular identifiers characterized the TCR beta cDNA libraries. TCRdb itself ran the PCR reads through MiXCR, one entry per CDR3 protein. This table has about 800,000 distinct CDR3 sequences, 25% to 30% appearing once. Sequencing was carried out using blood. The receptor source for this set is a girl aged 10-17 years with multiple sclerosis.

The chain links TRBV5-1 to TRBJ2-1, with a possible D match to TRBD1 (6 bases). The CDR3 has 16 residues. Trimming removed 2 bases at V and 5 bases at J, with 17 bases between. Looked up from germline, CDR1 is SGHRS and CDR2 is YFSETQ. The CDR3 DNA follows: TGCGCCAGCAGCTTCCACCGAGGGGGAGTCCACAATGAGCAGTTCTTC. The encoded protein is CASSFHRGGVHNEQFF.

This clonotype was found a few times. The chain employs TRBV13 and TRBJ2-7, with 8 bases matching TRBD2. Germline lookup yields CDR1 PRHDT and CDR2 FYEKMQ (reference sequence). CDR3 length: 16 amino acids. The ends lost 0 bases at V and 0 bases at J; junction bases unmatched: 4. CDR3 bases: TGTGCCAGCAGCTTAGGGGCTAGCGGGTACTCCTACGAGCAGTACTTC. Residues: CASSLGASGYSYEQYF.

In its sample, this clonotype was seen many times. The J gene is TRBJ2-7, the V gene TRBV6-5; D may match TRBD1 or TRBD2 (5 bases each). V was trimmed by 6 bases and J by 2 bases, leaving 11 bases between them. CDR3 length: 13 residues. Germline values: CDR1 MNHEY, CDR2 SVGAGI. The CDR3 DNA is TGTGCCAGCAGGGGGACGGCCACCTACGAGCAGTACTTC. Translated: CASRGTATYEQYF.

This clonotype has just a few counts. This rearrangement joins TRBV20-1 to TRBJ1-1; D ambiguous. Germline V gene data show CDR1 as DFQATT and CDR2 as SNEGSKA (reference sequence). The CDR3 length is 17 residues. Deletions cut 0 bases from V and 0 bases from J, with 17 bases between. This CDR3 is CSARDLRAQRLNTEAFF. In DNA, the CDR3 is TGCAGTGCTAGAGATCTCCGGGCCCAGAGACTGAACACTGAAGCTTTCTTT.

This clonotype was recorded a few times. This rearrangement joins TRBV15 to TRBJ2-6; maybe TRBD1 (5 bases). There are 16 residues in the CDR3. Trimming pared 3 bases from V and 3 bases from J, leaving 12 bases between. From germline, CDR1 is LNHNV and CDR2 YYDKDF (reference sequence). As DNA, the CDR3 is TGTGCCACCAGCAGCGACAGTTGGTATGGGGCCAACGTCCTGACTTTC. This gives the protein CATSSDSWYGANVLTF.

This clonotype was picked up many times. The chain combines TRBV5-1 with TRBJ2-1, with 8 positions matching TRBD1. The CDR3 is made up of 15 amino acids. V lost 0 bases to trimming and J lost 2 bases; unmatched junction nucleotides: 1. Germline V CDR1 and CDR2: SGHRS, YFSETQ. The CDR3 coding sequence is TGCGCCAGCAGCTTGGGACAGGGGCCCTACAATGAGCAGTTCTTC. This sequence encodes CASSLGQGPYNEQFF.

The rearrangement uses TRBV20-1 and TRBJ2-7; 10 bases fit TRBD2. Germline CDR1 is DFQATT and CDR2 is SNEGSKA (reference sequence). The CDR3 totals 13 residues. With 3 bases clipped from V and 9 bases from J, the junction kept 8 bases outside the gene matches. The CDR3 coding sequence is TGCAGTGCTAGGGCTAGCGGGAGTAACGGGCAGTACTTC. It yields the protein CSARASGSNGQYF.

There are a few counts of this clonotype. The rearrangement joins TRBV5-1 to TRBJ2-1; D possibly corresponds to TRBD1 (6 bases). V was trimmed by 3 bases and J by 2 bases, leaving 18 bases between them. CDR1 SGHRS and CDR2 YFSETQ come from the germline V gene. The CDR3 runs to 17 residues. In DNA, the CDR3 is TGCGCCAGCAGCTCGGCTCCCCCCGGGGACACCTACAATGAGCAGTTCTTC. This translates into CASSSAPPGDTYNEQFF.

V usage is TRBV4-1 and J usage is TRBJ2-1, with 7 bases identical to TRBD2. The V gene end was trimmed by 0 bases and the J gene end by 6 bases; junction bases not matched to a gene: 5. The CDR3 is 15 residues long. Germline V lookup: CDR1 MGHRA, CDR2 YSYEKL. The chain's CDR3 is CASSQDPTSANEQFF. The CDR3 DNA follows: TGCGCCAGCAGCCAAGATCCTACTAGCGCCAATGAGCAGTTCTTC.

This clonotype was seen a handful of times. V gene TRBV3-1 combines with J gene TRBJ1-1, with 10 bases identical to TRBD1. The CDR3 length is 14 residues. Trimming took 4 bases from V and 5 from J; bases not matched to a gene: 4. The germline CDR1 and CDR2 sequences are LGHDT and YNNKEL (reference sequence). The CDR3, as DNA: TGTGCCAGCAGCCGTGACAGGGGGCGGACTGAAGCTTTCTTT. It yields the protein CASSRDRGRTEAFF. The full variable domain, completed using reference TRBV3-1 and TRBJ1-1, is DTAVSQTPKYLVTQMGNDKSIKCEQNLGHDTMYWYKQDSKKFLKIMFSYNNKELIINETVPNRFSPKSPDKAHLNLHINSLELGDSAVYFCASSRDRGRTEAFFGQGTRLTVV.

The V gene is TRBV6-5, the J gene TRBJ2-1; perhaps TRBD2 as D (5 bases). The V gene lost 8 bases and the J gene lost 2 bases, with 10 bases spanning the gap. The CDR3 loop spans 13 amino acids. The germline CDR1 and CDR2 sequences are MNHEY and SVGAGI. The CDR3: CASGREPYNEQFF. CDR3 nucleotides: TGTGCCAGCGGTCGGGAACCCTACAATGAGCAGTTCTTC.

This clonotype was seen a handful of times. The chain joins TRBV4-2 to TRBJ2-3; D gene ambiguous. Germline V CDR1 and CDR2: LGHNA, YNFKEQ. The V end lost 1 base, the J end lost 1 base, and 9 bases lay between the germline ends. CDR3 length equals 15 residues. CDR3 sequence reads: CASSQAVGGTDTQYF. CDR3 bases: TGTGCCAGCAGCCAAGCTGTGGGTGGCACAGATACGCAGTATTTT.

The table lists this clonotype with a few counts. The chain carries TRBV24-1 and TRBJ2-3; 9 bases line up with TRBD1. There are 14 residues in the CDR3. The V segment lost 5 bases and the J segment 10 bases; nucleotides outside the gene matches: 9. CDR1 and CDR2 (germline): KGHDR, SFDVKD. The CDR3 reads CATSAGQGTPPQYF. As DNA, the CDR3 is TGTGCCACCAGTGCGGGACAGGGCACCCCTCCGCAGTATTTT.

The chain carries TRBV14 and TRBJ2-1; 14 bases line up with TRBD2. The V gene's germline CDR1 is SGHDN and CDR2 FVKESK. This CDR3 is 18 amino acids long. The J segment lost 2 bases and the V segment lost 4 bases, leaving 7 bases of the junction unmatched. CDR3 residues: CASSPGTSGSLTYNEQFF. The CDR3 bases are TGTGCCAGCAGCCCCGGGACTAGCGGGAGTTTAACCTACAATGAGCAGTTCTTC.

This chain uses TRBV20-1 with TRBJ1-2; no firm D call. Trimming left V 2 bases short and J 7 bases short, with 14 bases between. Germline loops: CDR1 DFQATT, CDR2 SNEGSKA (reference sequence). The CDR3 is 13 residues long. The CDR3 nucleotides read TGCAGTGCTAGATCTGGGGAGGTGGTTGGCTACACCTTC. Protein product: CSARSGEVVGYTF.

This chain connects TRBV20-1 to TRBJ2-4, with D possibly TRBD2 on 6 matching bases. CDR3 length: 15 amino acids. CDR1 DFQATT and CDR2 SNEGSKA come from the germline V gene (reference sequence). V lost 1 base and J 4 bases, leaving 14 bases between the germline ends. CDR3 protein: CSARARAGLKNIQYF. CDR3 nucleotides: TGCAGTGCTAGAGCTCGGGCGGGGCTAAAAAACATTCAGTACTTC.

This clonotype was counted between two and nine times. The chain is built from TRBV20-1 and TRBJ1-3; D is ambiguous. The germline V and J ends were trimmed by 2 bases and 4 bases, with 12 bases remaining between them. Looked up from germline, CDR1 is DFQATT and CDR2 is SNEGSKA (reference sequence). The CDR3 totals 14 residues. The CDR3 loop is CSARPGLMGNTIYF. CDR3 in DNA: TGCAGTGCTAGACCAGGCCTGATGGGAAACACCATATATTTT.

The V and J genes are TRBV7-8 and TRBJ2-7; D is perhaps TRBD1 (6 bases). Trimming took off 1 base at V and 1 base at J, with 11 bases between the two ends. This CDR3 contains 15 residues. Per germline, CDR1 SGHVS and CDR2 FQNEAQ. DNA of the CDR3: TGTGCCAGCAGCTTAGTTATAGGACAGTCCTACGAGCAGTACTTC. This codes for CASSLVIGQSYEQYF.

This clonotype was seen many times. This chain joins TRBV29-1 and TRBJ2-1; 12 bases line up with TRBD1. The junction had 12 bases not matched to a gene; V was cut back by 6 bases and J by 12 bases. This CDR3 spans 14 amino acids. Per germline, CDR1 SQVTM and CDR2 ANQGSEA. The CDR3 nucleotides read TGCAGCGTAGTCCGGGACAGGGGGCCGGTGGGGCAGTTCTTC. This codes for CSVVRDRGPVGQFF.

This clonotype was seen only a few times. The V gene is TRBV28, the J gene TRBJ2-1, with D tentatively TRBD1 (6 bases). The CDR3 sequence is 14 residues long. V lost 6 bases and J 0 bases, leaving 9 bases between the germline ends. Germline V CDR1 and CDR2: MDHEN, SYDVKM. The CDR3: CASRGRGSYNEQFF. CDR3 nucleotide sequence: TGTGCCAGCAGGGGCAGGGGCTCCTACAATGAGCAGTTCTTC.

This clonotype was picked up a small number of times. The chain recombines TRBV10-3 with TRBJ2-1, with TRBD1 identical over 7 bases. V was pared by 9 bases and J by 5 bases, with 10 bases of the junction left unmatched. The CDR3 runs 14 residues. CDR1 is ENHRY and CDR2 is SYGVKD in the germline V gene. The CDR3 reads CAIMGQPGNNEQFF. For the CDR3, the DNA is TGTGCCATAATGGGACAGCCAGGCAACAATGAGCAGTTCTTC.

This chain joins TRBV27 and TRBJ2-3; maybe TRBD1 (6 bases). V was shortened by 4 bases and J by 2 bases, with 13 bases between the two germline ends. Germline-derived CDR1 and CDR2 are MNHEY and SMNVEV (reference sequence). CDR3 length: 15 amino acids. CDR3 nucleotides: TGTGCCAGCAGTTCGGACAGATCCTACACAGATACGCAGTATTTT. It yields the protein CASSSDRSYTDTQYF.

This clonotype was detected a few times. V usage is TRBV7-8 and J usage is TRBJ1-2; 9 positions match TRBD1. V lost 4 bases, J lost 3 bases, and 6 bases stayed unmatched. CDR1 is SGHVS and CDR2 is FQNEAQ in the germline V gene. This CDR3 comprises 15 residues. The CDR3 bases are TGTGCCAGCAGCTCAGGACAGGGGAGCGACTATGGCTACACCTTC. This encodes CASSSGQGSDYGYTF.

To note about this clonotype: With a much larger clone just one base away, this may be a read error. The chain joins TRBV12-3 or TRBV12-4 to TRBJ2-1; 12 bases align to TRBD2. This CDR3 comprises 14 residues. J lost 9 bases, V lost 6 bases, and 6 bases had no gene match. In nucleotides, the CDR3 is TGTGCCAGCAGGTTCGGACTAGCGGGGTCTGAGCAGTTCTTC. It is translated as CASRFGLAGSEQFF.

This clonotype was seen only a few times. This CDR3 is CSARWDRGLADTQYF. In DNA, the CDR3 is TGCAGTGCTAGGTGGGACAGGGGTCTGGCAGATACGCAGTATTTT. The V call is TRBV20-1, the J call TRBJ2-3, with 10 bases that match TRBD1. V gave up 3 bases and J gave up 4 bases; unmatched junction bases: 7. The CDR3 is 15 residues long. Germline V gene sequence: CDR1 DFQATT, CDR2 SNEGSKA (reference sequence).

As DNA, the CDR3 is TGCAGCGGGGGAGAGGACAGGCTTTTGAACACTGAAGCTTTCTTT. Amino acid sequence: CSGGEDRLLNTEAFF. The gene calls are TRBV29-1 and TRBJ1-1, with 7 bases lining up with TRBD1. V gave up 7 bases and J gave up 0 bases; unmatched junction bases: 11. Germline V gives CDR1 SQVTM, CDR2 ANQGSEA. The CDR3 is 15 amino acids.

This clonotype has just a few counts. The chain couples TRBV10-3 to TRBJ2-1; TRBD2 might be the D (6 bases). The CDR3 loop spans 15 amino acids. Germline V CDR1 and CDR2: ENHRY, SYGVKD. Trimming left V 6 bases short and J 0 bases short, with 12 bases between. CDR3 in DNA: TGTGCCATCAGGACGGACGGGGGCTCCTACAATGAGCAGTTCTTC. Its protein is CAIRTDGGSYNEQFF.

This clonotype was recorded at least ten times. The rearrangement joins TRBV5-1 to TRBJ1-4; 7 nucleotides agree with TRBD1. Trimming took 4 bases from V and 13 from J; bases not matched to a gene: 16. The V gene's germline CDR1 is SGHRS and CDR2 YFSETQ. This CDR3 spans 15 amino acids. This CDR3 reads CASSLGDSPQRRLFF. The CDR3 nucleotides read TGCGCCAGCAGCCTAGGGGACAGTCCGCAGAGGAGACTGTTTTTT.

This clonotype has more than one count but fewer than ten. V is TRBV24-1 and J is TRBJ2-1; TRBD2 matches 9 bases. The length of the CDR3 is 17 residues. Germline V gives CDR1 KGHDR, CDR2 SFDVKD. Germline trimming cut 3 bases from V and 5 bases from J; bases unmatched to any gene: 10. The CDR3 here is CATSDVGAGGTHNEQFF. The CDR3 coding sequence is TGTGCCACCAGTGATGTAGGGGCGGGAGGGACCCACAATGAGCAGTTCTTC.

CDR3 sequence: CASSYRQVSEAFF. For the CDR3, the DNA is TGTGCCAGCAGTTACAGGCAGGTCTCTGAAGCTTTCTTT. This chain uses TRBV6-5 with TRBJ1-1; D not certain. With 2 bases removed from V and 6 bases from J, the gap between germline ends came to 10 bases. The CDR3 extends over 13 amino acids. Germline CDR1 MNHEY, CDR2 SVGAGI.

This chain links TRBV7-9 with TRBJ1-4, with 12 bases lining up with TRBD1. V dropped 5 bases and J dropped 8; count of bases not matched to a gene: 12. This CDR3 is built from 17 residues. Germline V gene sequence: CDR1 SEHNR, CDR2 FQNEAQ (reference sequence). The CDR3 sequence is CASSASGTGGLNEKLFF. The CDR3 DNA reads TGTGCCAGCAGCGCGTCGGGGACAGGGGGCCTGAACGAAAAACTGTTTTTT.

This chain connects TRBV2 to TRBJ1-6; 9 nucleotides match TRBD1. Losses at the gene ends were 9 bases for V and 5 bases for J; bases not matched to a gene: 11. Germline CDR1 is SNHLY and CDR2 is FYNNEI. This CDR3 has 16 residues. The CDR3 region is CARRTRTGVNNSPLHF. Here the CDR3 DNA reads TGTGCCAGAAGAACCAGGACAGGGGTAAATAATTCACCCCTCCACTTT. Looking up the rest from reference TRBV2 and TRBJ1-6 gives the full variable domain: EPEVTQTPSHQVTQMGQEVILRCVPISNHLYFYWYRQILGQKVEFLVSFYNNEISEKSEIFDDQFSVERPDGSNFTLKIRSTKLEDSAMYFCARRTRTGVNNSPLHFGNGTRLTVT.